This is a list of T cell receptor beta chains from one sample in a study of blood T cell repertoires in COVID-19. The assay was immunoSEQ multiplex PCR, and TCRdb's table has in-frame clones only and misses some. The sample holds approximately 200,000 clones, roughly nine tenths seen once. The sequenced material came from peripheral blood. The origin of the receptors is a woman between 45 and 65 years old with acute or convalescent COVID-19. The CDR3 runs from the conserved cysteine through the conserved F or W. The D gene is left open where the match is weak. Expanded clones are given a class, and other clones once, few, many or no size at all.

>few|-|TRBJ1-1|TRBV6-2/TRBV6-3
CASSYGQGEAFF
TGTGCCAGCAGTTACGGGCAGGGTGAAGCTTTCTTT
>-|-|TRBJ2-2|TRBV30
CAWRGTNTGELFF
TGTGCCTGGAGGGGGACTAACACCGGGGAGCTGTTTTTT
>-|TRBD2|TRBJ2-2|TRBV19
CASRVPGGWGTGELFF
TGTGCCAGTAGAGTCCCGGGGGGTTGGGGCACCGGGGAGCTGTTTTTT
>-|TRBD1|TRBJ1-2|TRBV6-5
CASSAGTGGVGYTF
TGTGCCAGCAGCGCCGGGACAGGGGGCGTAGGCTACACCTTC
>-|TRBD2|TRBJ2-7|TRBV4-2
CASSRRLAGYYEQYF
TGTGCCAGCAGCCGCCGACTAGCGGGGTACTACGAGCAGTACTTC
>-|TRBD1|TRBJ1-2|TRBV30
CAWSVQGASRYGYTF
TGTGCCTGGAGTGTCCAGGGGGCGTCGAGGTATGGCTACACCTTC
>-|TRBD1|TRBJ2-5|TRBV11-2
CASSFIRGPETQYF
TGTGCCAGCAGCTTCATCAGGGGGCCTGAGACCCAGTACTTC
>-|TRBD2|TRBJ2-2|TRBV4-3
CASSQGSSGGTGELFF
TGCGCCAGCAGCCAAGGTTCTAGCGGGGGGACCGGGGAGCTGTTTTTT
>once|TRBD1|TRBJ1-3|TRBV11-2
CASSPFTGGGNTIYF
TGTGCCAGCAGCCCCTTCACAGGGGGTGGAAACACCATATATTTT
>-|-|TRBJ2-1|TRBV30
CAWSSGGGEQFF
TGTGCCTGGAGTAGTGGGGGCGGTGAGCAGTTCTTC
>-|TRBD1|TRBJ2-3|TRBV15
CATSSDRVSSTDTQYF
TGTGCCACCAGCAGCGACAGGGTCTCTAGCACAGATACGCAGTATTTT
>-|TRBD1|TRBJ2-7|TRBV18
CASSPLGIGTGPGEQYF
TGTGCCAGCTCGCCTCTGGGGATTGGGACAGGGCCGGGAGAGCAGTACTTC
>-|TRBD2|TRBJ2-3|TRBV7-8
CASSLIRIAGGADTQYF
TGTGCCAGCAGCCTAATACGAATAGCGGGAGGGGCAGATACGCAGTATTTT
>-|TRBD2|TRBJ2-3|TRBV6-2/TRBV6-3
CASSQSLAGGDTQYF
TGTGCCAGCAGCCAGAGTCTAGCGGGAGGAGATACGCAGTATTTT
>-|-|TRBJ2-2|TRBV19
CASSIEAGNTGELFF
TGTGCCAGTAGTATAGAAGCAGGAAACACCGGGGAGCTGTTTTTT
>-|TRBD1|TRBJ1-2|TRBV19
CASSDLQGPWYGYTF
TGTGCCAGTAGCGATTTACAGGGGCCGTGGTATGGCTACACCTTC
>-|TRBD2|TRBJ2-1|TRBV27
CASLPPGLANYEQFF
TGTGCCAGCCTCCCCCCGGGACTAGCGAATTATGAGCAGTTCTTC
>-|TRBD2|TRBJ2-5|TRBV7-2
CASSPRLAGALETQYF
TGTGCCAGCAGCCCTCGACTAGCGGGAGCGTTAGAGACCCAGTACTTC
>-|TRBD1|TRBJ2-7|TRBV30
CAWSPTGGEQYF
TGTGCCTGGAGTCCGACAGGGGGCGAGCAGTACTTC
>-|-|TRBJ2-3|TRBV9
CASSLGETQYF
TGTGCCAGCAGCTTAGGTGAGACGCAGTATTTT
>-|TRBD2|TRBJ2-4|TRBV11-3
CASSLRGEGNIQYF
TGTGCCAGCAGCTTACGCGGGGAGGGGAACATTCAGTACTTC
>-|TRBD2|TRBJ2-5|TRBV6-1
CASSDEIAGLQETQYF
TGTGCCAGCAGTGACGAGATAGCGGGACTACAAGAGACCCAGTACTTC
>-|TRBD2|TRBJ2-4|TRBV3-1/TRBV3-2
CASSRREGWDIQYF
TGTGCCAGCAGCCGGAGGGAGGGCTGGGACATTCAGTACTTC
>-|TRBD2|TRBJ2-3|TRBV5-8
CASSRAGGHTDTQYF
TGTGCCAGCAGCCGAGCGGGGGGGCACACAGATACGCAGTATTTT
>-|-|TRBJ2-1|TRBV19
CASTLAGTPSNEQFF
TGTGCCAGTACCCTTGCCGGGACTCCCTCCAATGAGCAGTTCTTC
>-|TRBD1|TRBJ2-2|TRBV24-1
CATRDGQGDWGELFF
TGTGCCACCAGGGATGGACAGGGCGATTGGGGGGAGCTGTTTTTT
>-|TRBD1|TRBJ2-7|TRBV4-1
CASSQDSGQGVLIYEQYF
TGCGCCAGCAGCCAAGATTCAGGACAGGGGGTCCTGATCTACGAGCAGTACTTC
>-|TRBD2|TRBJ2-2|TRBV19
CASSIAGSGGAGELFF
TGTGCCAGTAGTATAGCAGGTAGCGGGGGCGCCGGGGAGCTGTTTTTT
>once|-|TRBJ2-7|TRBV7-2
CASSQDYPVFEQYF
TGTGCCAGCAGCCAGGACTACCCTGTTTTCGAGCAGTACTTC
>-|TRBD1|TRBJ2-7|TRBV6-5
CASRDRVTSYEQYF
TGTGCCAGCAGGGACAGGGTCACCTCCTACGAGCAGTACTTC
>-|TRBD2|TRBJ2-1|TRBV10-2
CASRTSGRYEQFF
TGCGCCAGCCGGACTAGCGGGCGATATGAGCAGTTCTTC
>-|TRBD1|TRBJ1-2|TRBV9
CASSGAGGFNYGYTF
TGTGCCAGCAGCGGCGCAGGGGGCTTTAACTATGGCTACACCTTC
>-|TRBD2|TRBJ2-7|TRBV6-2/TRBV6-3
CASSPLAGGTQYF
TGTGCCAGCAGTCCGCTAGCGGGCGGCACCCAGTACTTC
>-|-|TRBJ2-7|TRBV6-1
CASSEAGGLYEQYF
TGTGCCAGCAGTGAAGCGGGGGGGCTCTACGAGCAGTACTTC
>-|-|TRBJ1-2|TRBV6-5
CASRELGGEVRGYTF
TGTGCCAGCAGGGAGCTTGGAGGGGAGGTGAGGGGCTACACCTTC
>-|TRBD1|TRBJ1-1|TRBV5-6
CASSSGTGGSTEAFF
TGTGCCAGCAGCTCCGGGACAGGGGGGAGCACTGAAGCTTTCTTT
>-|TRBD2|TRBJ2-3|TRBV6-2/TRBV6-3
CASSYPSSPASGRRDTQYF
TGTGCCAGCAGTTACCCCAGTTCCCCGGCTAGCGGGAGGAGGGATACGCAGTATTTT
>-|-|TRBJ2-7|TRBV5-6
CASSLVYRGGSYEQYF
TGTGCCAGCAGCTTGGTGTACAGGGGGGGCTCCTACGAGCAGTACTTC
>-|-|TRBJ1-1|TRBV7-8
CASSPLRGSTEAFF
TGTGCCAGCAGCCCCCTTAGAGGGAGCACTGAAGCTTTCTTT
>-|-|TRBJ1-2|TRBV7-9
CASLGGDGYTF
TGTGCCAGCTTAGGGGGGGATGGCTACACCTTC
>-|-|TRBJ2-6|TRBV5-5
CASSLVPGSSGANVLTF
TGTGCCAGCAGCTTGGTTCCGGGTAGCTCTGGGGCCAACGTCCTGACTTTC
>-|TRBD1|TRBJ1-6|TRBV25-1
CASRGTTGASPLHF
TGTGCCAGCAGAGGAACGACAGGGGCTTCACCCCTCCACTTT
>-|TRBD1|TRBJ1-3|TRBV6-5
CASSYYRGGGNTIYF
TGTGCCAGCAGTTACTACAGGGGTGGGGGAAACACCATATATTTT
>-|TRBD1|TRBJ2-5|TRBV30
CAWSKGAGETQYF
TGTGCCTGGAGTAAGGGGGCAGGAGAGACCCAGTACTTC
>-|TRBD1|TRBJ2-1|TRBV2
CASSGRTGAFSYNEQFF
TGTGCCAGCAGTGGACGGACAGGAGCTTTCTCCTACAATGAGCAGTTCTTC
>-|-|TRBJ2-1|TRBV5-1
CASSLGGGDYNEQFF
TGCGCCAGCAGCTTGGGCGGAGGCGACTACAATGAGCAGTTCTTC
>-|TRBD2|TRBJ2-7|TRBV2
CASSDNPSGPREEQYF
TGTGCCAGCAGTGACAACCCTAGCGGACCCCGTGAAGAGCAGTACTTC
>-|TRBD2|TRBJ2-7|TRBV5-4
CASSLRPMGGGAYEQYF
TGTGCCAGCAGCCTGAGACCGATGGGCGGGGGGGCCTACGAGCAGTACTTC
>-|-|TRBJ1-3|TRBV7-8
CASSPLGGQGNTIYF
TGTGCCAGCAGCCCGTTAGGGGGTCAAGGAAACACCATATATTTT
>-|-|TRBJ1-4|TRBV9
CASSVFGGGEKLFF
TGTGCCAGCAGCGTATTCGGGGGTGGTGAAAAACTGTTTTTT
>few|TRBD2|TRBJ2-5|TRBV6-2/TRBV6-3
CASSYRRGGQETQYF
TGTGCCAGCAGTTACCGGCGGGGGGGCCAAGAGACCCAGTACTTC
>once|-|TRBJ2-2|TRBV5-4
CASSLQGGLAGELFF
TGTGCCAGCAGCCTACAGGGGGGGTTGGCCGGGGAGCTGTTTTTT
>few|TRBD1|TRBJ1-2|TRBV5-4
CASSLAGTGGYGYTF
TGTGCCAGCAGCTTGGCCGGGACAGGGGGCTATGGCTACACCTTC
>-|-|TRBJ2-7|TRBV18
CASSPPPDRDEQYF
TGTGCCAGCTCACCACCCCCCGACAGAGACGAGCAGTACTTC